This TCR beta chain is drawn from a study of beta chain features in type 1 diabetes. Germline CDR1 is SGHVS and CDR2 is FQNEAQ. This CDR3 has 15 residues. With 4 bases removed from V and 2 bases from J, the gap between germline ends came to 12 bases. A word on this clone: What it binds is unknown.

Whole-study findings and limits: Relative to healthy donors, patients appeared to have naive, central memory and Treg TCRB repertoires that were more similar. Patients with type 1 diabetes showed fewer VDJ junction insertions and more deletions.

Sequencing targeted expressed TCRB transcripts, as all isolated RNA had been reverse transcribed. Repertoires were generated with immunoSEQ multiplex PCR, while TCRdb's copy carries only in-frame clones and drops some. The sample lists about 15,000 clones; 45% to 55% were seen once. This TCR was sampled from a woman younger than 35 in good health. Sequences were obtained from stem cell memory CD4+ T cells from blood. The chain couples TRBV7-8 to TRBJ1-3; TRBD1 is a possible D gene (5 bases). The CDR3, as DNA: TGTGCCAGCAGCTCGACAGCATCTCCTGGAAACACCATATATTTT. Translated, it gives CASSSTASPGNTIYF.